This TCR beta chain was identified in a study of human T cells and chemical hapten exposure. From germline, CDR1 is SQVTM and CDR2 ANQGSEA. V was clipped by 3 bases and J by 8 bases, with 14 bases between them. CDR3 length: 13 residues. Time point indicated: patch test 1, 2 weeks after DPC sensitization. Sample treatment: therapeutic diphenylcyclopropenone sensitization with weekly scalp DPC. TCRdb analysed the RACE reads with MiXCR anew, one entry per CDR3 protein. The table has approximately 49,000 distinct CDR3 sequences, about 10% seen once; the top ten hold just under 4.5%. This clonotype originated in a woman in her forties or fifties with alopecia areata. Some clones in this sample may be carry-over from other donors' samples. This specimen consisted of whole blood, obtained in connection with sensitization to the hapten diphenylcyclopropenone (DPC). The chain has TRBV29-1 and TRBJ2-4; tentatively, D is TRBD1 (6 bases). As DNA, the CDR3 is TGCAGCGTTGACGGGGACAAGTCGTACATTCAGTACTTC. Protein sequence: CSVDGDKSYIQYF.